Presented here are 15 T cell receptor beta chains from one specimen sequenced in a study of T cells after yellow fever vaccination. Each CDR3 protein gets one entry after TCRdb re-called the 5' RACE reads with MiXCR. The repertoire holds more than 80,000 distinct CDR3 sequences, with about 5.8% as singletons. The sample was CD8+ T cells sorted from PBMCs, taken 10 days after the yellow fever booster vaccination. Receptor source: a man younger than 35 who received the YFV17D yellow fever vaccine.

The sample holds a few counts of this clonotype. This CDR3 reads CASSLTVSSYEQYV. CDR3 bases: TGTGCCAGCAGTTTGACCGTTAGCTCCTACGAGCAGTACGTC. The chain couples TRBV6-1 to TRBJ2-7; D is undetermined. The CDR3 sequence is 14 residues long. Between the trimmed V and J ends, which lost 5 bases and 0 bases, there was a span of 11 bases. The germline V gene encodes CDR1 MNHNS and CDR2 SASEGT.

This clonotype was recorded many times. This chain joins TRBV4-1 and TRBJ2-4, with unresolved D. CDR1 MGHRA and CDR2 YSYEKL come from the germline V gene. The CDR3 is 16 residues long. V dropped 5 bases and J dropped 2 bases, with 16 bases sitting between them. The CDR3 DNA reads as TGCGCCAGCAGCTACGGTCGATTCACGACCAAAAACATTCAGTACTTC. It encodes CASSYGRFTTKNIQYF.

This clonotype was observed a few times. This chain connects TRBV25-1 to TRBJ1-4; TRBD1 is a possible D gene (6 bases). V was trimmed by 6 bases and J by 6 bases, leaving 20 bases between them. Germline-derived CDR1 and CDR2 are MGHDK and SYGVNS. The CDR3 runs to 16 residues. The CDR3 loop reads CASRGGRVRPDEKLFF. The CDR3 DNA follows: TGTGCCAGCAGAGGGGGGCGCGTACGTCCCGATGAAAAACTGTTTTTT.

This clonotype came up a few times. The CDR3 here is CASSGGTGGNRNTEAFF. The CDR3 bases are TGCGCCAGCAGCGGGGGGACAGGGGGAAACAGGAACACTGAAGCTTTCTTT. The rearrangement links TRBV5-1 to TRBJ1-1; 11 bases map to TRBD1. V dropped 4 bases and J dropped 1; count of bases not matched to a gene: 9. CDR1 SGHRS and CDR2 YFSETQ come from the germline V gene. This CDR3 spans 17 amino acids.

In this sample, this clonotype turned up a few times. The CDR3 nucleotides read TGTGCCAGTAGTACAGGGTTGAACACTGAAGCTTTCTTT. Its translation is CASSTGLNTEAFF. The J gene is TRBJ1-1, the V gene TRBV19, with a weak D call TRBD1 (5 bases). V lost 4 bases and J 0 bases, leaving 6 bases between the germline ends. The length of the CDR3 is 13 residues. Germline V gene sequence: CDR1 LNHDA, CDR2 SQIVND (reference sequence).

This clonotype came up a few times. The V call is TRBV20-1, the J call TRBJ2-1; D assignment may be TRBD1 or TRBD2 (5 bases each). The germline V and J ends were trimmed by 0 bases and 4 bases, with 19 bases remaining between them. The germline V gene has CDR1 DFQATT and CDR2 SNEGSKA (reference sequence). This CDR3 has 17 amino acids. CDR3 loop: CSAREGAKGSLYNEQFF. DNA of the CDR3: TGCAGTGCTAGAGAGGGAGCGAAGGGGTCGCTATACAATGAGCAGTTCTTC.

CDR3 protein: CASSRGGGQPQHF. CDR3 DNA sequence: TGTGCCAGCAGTAGGGGGGGGGGTCAGCCCCAGCATTTT. The chain combines TRBV5-6 with TRBJ1-5, with D perhaps matching TRBD1 (6 bases). V lost 5 bases and J lost 6, with 12 bases in between. CDR1 and CDR2 (germline): SGHDT, YYEEEE. The CDR3 runs 13 residues. Looking up the rest from reference TRBV5-6 and TRBJ1-5 gives the full variable domain: DAGVTQSPTHLIKTRGQQVTLRCSPKSGHDTVSWYQQALGQGPQFIFQYYEEEERQRGNFPDRFSGHQFPNYSSELNVNALLLGDSALYLCASSRGGGQPQHFGDGTRLSIL.

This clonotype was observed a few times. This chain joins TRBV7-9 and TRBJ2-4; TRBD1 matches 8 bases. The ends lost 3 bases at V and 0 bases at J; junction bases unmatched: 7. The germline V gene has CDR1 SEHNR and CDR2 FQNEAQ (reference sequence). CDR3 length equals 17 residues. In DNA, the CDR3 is TGTGCCAGCAGCTTCACCCGACAGGGGTTAGCCAAAAACATTCAGTACTTC. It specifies CASSFTRQGLAKNIQYF.

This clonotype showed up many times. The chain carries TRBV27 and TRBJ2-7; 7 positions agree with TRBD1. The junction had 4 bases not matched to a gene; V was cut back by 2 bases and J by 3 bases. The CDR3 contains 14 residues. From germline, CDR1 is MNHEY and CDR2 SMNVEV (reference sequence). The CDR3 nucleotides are TGTGCCAGCAGTTTAAGACAGGGTGGCTACGAGCAGTACTTC. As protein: CASSLRQGGYEQYF.

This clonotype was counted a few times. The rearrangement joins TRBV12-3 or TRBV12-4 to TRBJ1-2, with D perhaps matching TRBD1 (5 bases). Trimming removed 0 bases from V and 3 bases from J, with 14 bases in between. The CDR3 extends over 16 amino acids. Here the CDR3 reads CASSLAGTKGDYGYTF. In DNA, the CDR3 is TGTGCCAGCAGTTTAGCCGGGACTAAGGGAGACTATGGCTACACCTTC.

The CDR3 DNA follows: TGTGCCAGTAGTATGTCGGGGGTCGCTGAAGCTTTCTTT. Amino acids: CASSMSGVAEAFF. The chain carries TRBV19 and TRBJ1-1, with D perhaps TRBD1 (5 bases). The V end lost 3 bases, the J end lost 6 bases, and 11 bases lay between the germline ends. The CDR3 totals 13 residues. The germline V gene encodes CDR1 LNHDA and CDR2 SQIVND (reference sequence).

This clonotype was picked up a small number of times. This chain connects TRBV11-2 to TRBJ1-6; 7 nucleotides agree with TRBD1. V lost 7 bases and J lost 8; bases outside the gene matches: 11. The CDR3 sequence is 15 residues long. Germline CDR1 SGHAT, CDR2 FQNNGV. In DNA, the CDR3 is TGTGCCAGCACCCACTCCTGGGACAGTCATTCACCCCTCCACTTT. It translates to CASTHSWDSHSPLHF. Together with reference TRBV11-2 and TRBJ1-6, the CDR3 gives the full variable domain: EAGVAQSPRYKIIEKRQSVAFWCNPISGHATLYWYQQILGQGPKLLIQFQNNGVVDDSQLPKDRFSAERLKGVDSTLKIQPAKLEDSAVYLCASTHSWDSHSPLHFGNGTRLTVT.

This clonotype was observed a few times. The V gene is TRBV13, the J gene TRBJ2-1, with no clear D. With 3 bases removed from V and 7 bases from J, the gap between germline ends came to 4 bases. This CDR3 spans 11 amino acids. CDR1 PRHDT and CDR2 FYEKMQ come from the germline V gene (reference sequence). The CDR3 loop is CASSLRNEQFF. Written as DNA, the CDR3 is TGTGCCAGCAGCTTGAGGAATGAGCAGTTCTTC.

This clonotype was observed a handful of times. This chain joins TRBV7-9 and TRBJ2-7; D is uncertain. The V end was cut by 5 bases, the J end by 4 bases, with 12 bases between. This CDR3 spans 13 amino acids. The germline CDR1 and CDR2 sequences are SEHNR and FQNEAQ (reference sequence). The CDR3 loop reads CASSPTLVYEQYF. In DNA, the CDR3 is TGTGCCAGCAGCCCCACCCTGGTTTACGAGCAGTACTTC.

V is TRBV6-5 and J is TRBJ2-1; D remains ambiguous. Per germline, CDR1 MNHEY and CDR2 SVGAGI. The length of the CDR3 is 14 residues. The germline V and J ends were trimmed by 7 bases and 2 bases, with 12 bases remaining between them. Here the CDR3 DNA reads TGTGCCAGCAAAGACCCGCGGCCCTACAATGAGCAGTTCTTC. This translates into CASKDPRPYNEQFF.